This is a list of T cell receptor beta chains from one sample in a study of somatic mutations in cytotoxic T cells in rheumatoid arthritis. The assay was immunoSEQ multiplex PCR, and TCRdb's table has in-frame clones only and misses some. Of some 40,000 clones listed, 70% to 85% were seen once; the top ten hold roughly 3.2%. Sequencing used CD8+ T cells sorted from blood. These receptors all come from a man in his forties in good health. The CDR3 runs from the conserved cysteine through the conserved F or W. The D gene is left open where the match is weak. Clone sizes are given selectively: once, few, many, or a class where the clone is expanded.

size	V	D	J	CDR3	DNA
-	TRBV25-1	-	TRBJ1-2	CASSEERYGYTF	TGTGCCAGCAGTGAAGAAAGGTATGGCTACACCTTC
-	TRBV2	-	TRBJ2-7	CASRKGQVYEQYF	TGTGCCAGCAGGAAGGGACAAGTCTACGAGCAGTACTTC
-	TRBV5-8	TRBD2	TRBJ2-7	CASSPSGLALEQYF	TGTGCCAGCAGCCCCTCGGGACTAGCCCTTGAGCAGTACTTC
-	TRBV7-2	TRBD2	TRBJ2-7	CASSSGLGAYEQYF	TGTGCCAGCAGCTCGGGACTAGGAGCCTACGAGCAGTACTTC
-	TRBV19	TRBD2	TRBJ2-7	CASSTKEGGPYEQYF	TGTGCCAGTAGTACCAAGGAGGGAGGGCCGTACGAGCAGTACTTC
-	TRBV4-1	-	TRBJ1-3	CASSPLGSSGNTIYF	TGCGCCAGCAGCCCTCTGGGGTCCTCTGGAAACACCATATATTTT
-	TRBV30	-	TRBJ1-6	CAWSGPVSPLHF	TGTGCCTGGTCAGGGCCGGTTTCACCCCTCCACTTT
once	TRBV7-9	-	TRBJ2-3	CASSPSDTTDTQYF	TGTGCCAGCAGCCCATCCGACACCACAGATACGCAGTATTTT
-	TRBV4-3	-	TRBJ1-3	CASSQDYGHGGNTIYF	TGCGCCAGCAGCCAAGATTATGGGCATGGTGGAAACACCATATATTTT
-	TRBV7-8	TRBD2	TRBJ2-1	CASSFRGSSYNEQFF	TGTGCCAGCAGCTTTCGCGGGAGCTCCTACAATGAGCAGTTCTTC
-	TRBV28	TRBD2	TRBJ2-7	CASSLTTSGGGYEQYF	TGTGCCAGCAGTTTAACCACTAGCGGGGGGGGCTACGAGCAGTACTTC
-	TRBV5-1	TRBD2	TRBJ2-7	CASSLPGRGNEQYF	TGCGCCAGCAGCTTGCCCGGGAGGGGTAACGAGCAGTACTTC
once	TRBV29-1	TRBD2	TRBJ2-1	CSVEVAGPYNEQFF	TGCAGCGTTGAGGTAGCGGGGCCCTACAATGAGCAGTTCTTC
-	TRBV28	-	TRBJ1-2	CASSPGQPAGGYTF	TGTGCCAGCAGCCCTGGACAGCCGGCTGGCGGCTACACCTTC
-	TRBV7-9	TRBD2	TRBJ2-3	CASSIGLAGGGTQYF	TGTGCCAGCAGCATCGGACTAGCGGGAGGTGGTACGCAGTATTTT
-	TRBV6-5	-	TRBJ2-3	CASSYGAGTDTQYF	TGTGCCAGCAGTTATGGGGCGGGCACAGATACGCAGTATTTT
-	TRBV10-3	-	TRBJ1-1	CAISDGVMSTEAFF	TGTGCCATCAGTGACGGGGTCATGAGCACTGAAGCTTTCTTT
-	TRBV6-5	-	TRBJ1-4	CASSYAQGRTNEKLFF	TGTGCCAGCAGTTACGCGCAGGGACGGACTAATGAAAAACTGTTTTTT
-	TRBV11-1	-	TRBJ2-5	CASSLGGSETQYF	TGTGCCAGCAGCTTAGGAGGGAGCGAGACCCAGTACTTC
-	TRBV11-1	-	TRBJ2-3	CASSFSPGTSTDTQYF	TGTGCCAGCAGCTTTAGTCCCGGGACTAGCACAGATACGCAGTATTTT
-	TRBV9	TRBD2	TRBJ2-1	CASSPAGGYDEQFF	TGTGCCAGCAGCCCAGCGGGGGGCTACGATGAGCAGTTCTTC
-	TRBV14	TRBD2	TRBJ2-1	CASSQAISSGSLYNEQFF	TGTGCCAGCAGCCAAGCCATCTCTAGCGGGAGTTTATACAATGAGCAGTTCTTC
few	TRBV19	-	TRBJ1-2	CASGTYGYTF	TGTGCCAGTGGGACTTATGGCTACACCTTC
once	TRBV28	-	TRBJ2-7	CASSSSGEPPYEQYF	TGTGCCAGCAGCAGCTCGGGAGAACCTCCCTACGAGCAGTACTTC
-	TRBV27	TRBD2	TRBJ2-1	CASSSPGAGGPIHEQFF	TGTGCCAGCAGTTCACCCGGAGCGGGAGGGCCGATTCATGAGCAGTTCTTC
-	TRBV12-5	TRBD2	TRBJ2-1	CASGLTSGRGFYNEQFF	TGTGCTAGTGGTTTAACAAGCGGGAGGGGTTTTTACAATGAGCAGTTCTTC
once	TRBV7-9	-	TRBJ2-5	CASSLALQETQYF	TGTGCCAGCAGCTTAGCCCTCCAAGAGACCCAGTACTTC
once	TRBV28	-	TRBJ1-5	CASSFSVRGNQPQHF	TGTGCCAGCAGTTTCTCGGTACGGGGCAATCAGCCCCAGCATTTT
-	TRBV7-9	-	TRBJ2-3	CASISQERTDTQYF	TGTGCCAGCATCTCCCAGGAGAGGACAGATACGCAGTATTTT
-	TRBV19	-	TRBJ1-5	CASSVTPYSNQPQHF	TGTGCCAGTAGTGTGACTCCCTATAGCAATCAGCCCCAGCATTTT
-	TRBV27	-	TRBJ2-7	CASSSPSYEQYF	TGTGCCAGCAGTTCCCCTAGCTACGAGCAGTACTTC
-	TRBV6-5	-	TRBJ2-7	CATSLSYEQYF	TGTGCCACCTCCTTATCCTACGAGCAGTACTTC
-	TRBV27	-	TRBJ2-7	CASSLNLQVHEQYF	TGTGCCAGCAGTTTAAATTTACAGGTACACGAGCAGTACTTC
-	TRBV29-1	-	TRBJ2-1	CSVVDGDYNEQFF	TGCAGCGTTGTCGACGGGGATTACAATGAGCAGTTCTTC
-	TRBV4-3	TRBD1	TRBJ2-7	CASSTRTGISYEQYF	TGCGCCAGCAGCACGCGGACAGGGATCTCCTACGAGCAGTACTTC
-	TRBV5-1	-	TRBJ2-5	CASSLEASGETQYF	TGCGCCAGCAGCTTGGAGGCCAGTGGAGAGACCCAGTACTTC
-	TRBV9	TRBD2	TRBJ2-3	CASSLDGLAGGRTDTQYF	TGTGCCAGCAGCCTAGACGGCCTAGCGGGAGGGAGGACAGATACGCAGTATTTT
few	TRBV21-1	-	TRBJ2-1	CASSQALNEQFF	TGTGCCAGCAGCCAGGCCTTAAATGAGCAGTTCTTC
-	TRBV27	TRBD2	TRBJ2-7	CASSLGGDHEQYF	TGTGCCAGCAGTTTAGGGGGGGACCACGAGCAGTACTTC